This T cell receptor (beta chain) was observed in a study of T-cell reconstitution after alpha-beta-depleted transplantation in children. Unique molecular identifiers were incorporated when the TCRbeta library was constructed. TCRdb ran MiXCR on the PCR reads and lists one entry per CDR3 protein. The sample lists about a million distinct CDR3 sequences, around 30% seen once, with about 28% in the top ten. V was clipped by 7 bases and J by 5 bases, with 18 bases between them. The CDR3 contains 15 residues. CDR1 is MNHNS, CDR2 SASEGT, per germline. V gene TRBV6-1 combines with J gene TRBJ1-5; D possibly corresponds to TRBD1 (5 bases). The specimen was PBMCs, mostly from graft donor cells, collected 360 days after TCRalphabeta/CD19-depleted stem cell transplant. This TCR derives from a boy under two years old who had a stem cell transplant for SCID, so the T cells may come from the graft donor. The CDR3 loop is CASTKPPGGHQPQHF. For the CDR3, the DNA is TGTGCCAGCACCAAACCTCCCGGGGGACATCAGCCCCAGCATTTT.